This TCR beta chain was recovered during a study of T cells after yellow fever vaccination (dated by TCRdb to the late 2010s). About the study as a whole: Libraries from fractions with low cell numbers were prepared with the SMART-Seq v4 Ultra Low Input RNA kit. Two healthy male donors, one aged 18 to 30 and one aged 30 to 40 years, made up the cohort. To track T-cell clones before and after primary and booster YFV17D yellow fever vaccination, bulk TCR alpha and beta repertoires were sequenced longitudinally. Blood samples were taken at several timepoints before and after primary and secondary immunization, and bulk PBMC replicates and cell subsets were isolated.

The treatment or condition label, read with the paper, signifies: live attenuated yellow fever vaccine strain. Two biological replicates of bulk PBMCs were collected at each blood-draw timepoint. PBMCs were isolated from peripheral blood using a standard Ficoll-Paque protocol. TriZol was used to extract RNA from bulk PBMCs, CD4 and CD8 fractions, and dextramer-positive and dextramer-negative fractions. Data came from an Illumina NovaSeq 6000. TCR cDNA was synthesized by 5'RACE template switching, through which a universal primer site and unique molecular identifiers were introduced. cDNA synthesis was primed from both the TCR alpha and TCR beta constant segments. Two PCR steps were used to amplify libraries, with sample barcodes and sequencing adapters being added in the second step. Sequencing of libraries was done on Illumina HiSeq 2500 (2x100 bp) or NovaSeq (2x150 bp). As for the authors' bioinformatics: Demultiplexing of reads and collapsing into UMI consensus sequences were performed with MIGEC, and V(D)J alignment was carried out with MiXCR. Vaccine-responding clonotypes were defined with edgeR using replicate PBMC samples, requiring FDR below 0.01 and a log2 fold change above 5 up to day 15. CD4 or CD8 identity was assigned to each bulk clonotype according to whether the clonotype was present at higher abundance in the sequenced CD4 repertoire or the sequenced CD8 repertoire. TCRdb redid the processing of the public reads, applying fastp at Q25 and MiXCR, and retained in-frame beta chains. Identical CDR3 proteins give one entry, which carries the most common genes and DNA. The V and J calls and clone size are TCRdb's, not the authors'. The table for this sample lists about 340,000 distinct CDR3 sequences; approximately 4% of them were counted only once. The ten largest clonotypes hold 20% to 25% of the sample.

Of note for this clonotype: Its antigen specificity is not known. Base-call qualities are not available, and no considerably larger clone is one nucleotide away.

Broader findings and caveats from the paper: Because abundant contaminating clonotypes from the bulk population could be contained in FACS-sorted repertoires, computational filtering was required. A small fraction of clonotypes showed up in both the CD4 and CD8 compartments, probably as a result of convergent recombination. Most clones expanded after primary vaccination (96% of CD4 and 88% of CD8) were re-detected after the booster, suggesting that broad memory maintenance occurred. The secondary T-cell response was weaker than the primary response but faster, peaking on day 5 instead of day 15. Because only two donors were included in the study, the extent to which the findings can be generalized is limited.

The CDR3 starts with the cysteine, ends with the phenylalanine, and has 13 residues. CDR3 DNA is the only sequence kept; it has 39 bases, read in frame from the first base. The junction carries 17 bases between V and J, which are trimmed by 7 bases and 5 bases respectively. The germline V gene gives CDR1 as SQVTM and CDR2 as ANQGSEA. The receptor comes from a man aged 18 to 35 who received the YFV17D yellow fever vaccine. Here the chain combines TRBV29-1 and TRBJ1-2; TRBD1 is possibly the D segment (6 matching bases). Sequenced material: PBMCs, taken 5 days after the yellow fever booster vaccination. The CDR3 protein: CSASGGRGYGYTF. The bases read TGCAGCGCGTCCGGGGGCCGAGGGTATGGCTACACCTTC.